The 9 T cell receptor beta chains below come from one sample, sequenced in a study of T cells in Graves' hyperthyroidism and ophthalmopathy. Using RNA transcripts as the source, TCR beta CDR3 regions were amplified. Initially, a first-round RT-PCR of the TCR CDR3 employed the HTBI primer set. One entry per CDR3 protein, called by TCRdb with MiXCR from the multiplex PCR reads. The data show a few hundred thousand distinct CDR3 sequences, 19% seen once. Sequenced material: blood. The receptors come from a woman aged 18-30 years with Graves' hyperthyroidism.

This clonotype was picked up many times. The chain uses TRBV28 and TRBJ1-1; the D gene is possibly TRBD1 (5 bases). V dropped 5 bases and J dropped 5 bases, with 21 bases sitting between them. Germline values: CDR1 MDHEN, CDR2 SYDVKM. This CDR3 region has 16 residues. CDR3 in amino acids: CASSPRGSRGKTEAFF. In DNA form, the CDR3 reads TGTGCCAGCAGTCCCCGGGGGTCGCGGGGAAAGACTGAAGCTTTCTTT.

This clonotype was observed at least ten times. The chain has TRBV5-1 and TRBJ2-7; D may correspond to TRBD1 or TRBD2 (5 bases each). The V gene lost 2 bases and the J gene lost 3 bases, with 15 bases spanning the gap. CDR1 is SGHRS, CDR2 YFSETQ, per germline. The CDR3 loop spans 15 amino acids. CDR3 nucleotide sequence: TGCGCCAGCAGCTTAGAGGGGCCAATACTCTACGAGCAGTACTTC. It translates to CASSLEGPILYEQYF.

Comment on this clonotype: A read error is possible here, since a much larger clone lies one base away. The gene calls are TRBV20-1 and TRBJ1-5; unclear D gene. Germline CDR1 reads DFQATT; CDR2 reads SNEGSKA (reference sequence). This CDR3 contains 13 residues. The CDR3 coding sequence is TGCAGTGCTATTCTTGGACTCAATCAGCCCCGGCATTTT. This codes for CSAILGLNQPRHF.

This clonotype has at least ten counts. The CDR3 loop reads CASSASTGRDTEAFF. The CDR3 nucleotides read TGTGCCAGCAGTGCCTCGACAGGTCGAGACACTGAAGCTTTCTTT. V is TRBV6-4 and J is TRBJ1-1; tentatively, D is TRBD1 (6 bases). Between the trimmed V and J ends, which lost 4 bases and 3 bases, there was a span of 15 bases. CDR3 length: 15 residues. Germline CDR1 is MRHNA and CDR2 is SNTAGT.

This chain uses TRBV3-1 with TRBJ1-1; no firm D call. Germline CDR1 reads LGHDT; CDR2 reads YNNKEL (reference sequence). V lost 2 bases and J 0 bases, leaving 7 bases between the germline ends. CDR3 length: 14 residues. DNA for the CDR3: TGTGCCAGCAGCCAATCAGCCATGAACACTGAAGCTTTCTTT. Translated, it gives CASSQSAMNTEAFF.

This clonotype was observed at least ten times. The rearrangement links TRBV6-2 or TRBV6-3 to TRBJ2-2; 7 nucleotides match TRBD1. The CDR3 loop spans 14 amino acids. Germline V gene sequence: CDR1 MNHEY, CDR2 SVGEGT. V was pared by 6 bases and J by 5 bases, with 6 bases of the junction left unmatched. The CDR3 is CASRADRETGELFF. Here the CDR3 DNA reads TGTGCCAGCAGAGCCGACAGGGAAACCGGGGAGCTGTTTTTT.

There are many counts of this clonotype. The chain employs TRBV15 and TRBJ2-4, with a tentative D call TRBD1 (5 bases). Trimming pared 0 bases from V and 8 bases from J, leaving 5 bases between. Germline-derived CDR1 and CDR2 are LNHNV and YYDKDF (reference sequence). This CDR3 comprises 12 residues. The chain's CDR3 is CATSRDRDIQYF. The CDR3 DNA follows: TGTGCCACCAGCAGAGACAGGGACATTCAGTACTTC.

This clonotype was counted a few times. The rearrangement joins TRBV2 to TRBJ2-5; D gene ambiguous. CDR3 size: 10 residues. The V gene lost 11 bases and the J gene lost 5 bases, with 9 bases spanning the gap. Germline V gene sequence: CDR1 SNHLY, CDR2 FYNNEI. The CDR3 reads CAFLGETQYF. The DNA for the CDR3 is TGTGCCTTTTTGGGGGAGACCCAGTACTTC.

V usage is TRBV7-2 and J usage is TRBJ1-5; no clear D. Looked up from germline, CDR1 is SGHTA and CDR2 is FQGNSA. The CDR3 spans 14 residues. Between the trimmed V and J ends, which lost 6 bases and 0 bases, there was a span of 9 bases. The chain's CDR3 is CASSSGYSNQPQHF. The CDR3 nucleotides read TGTGCCAGCAGTTCCGGCTATAGCAATCAGCCCCAGCATTTT.